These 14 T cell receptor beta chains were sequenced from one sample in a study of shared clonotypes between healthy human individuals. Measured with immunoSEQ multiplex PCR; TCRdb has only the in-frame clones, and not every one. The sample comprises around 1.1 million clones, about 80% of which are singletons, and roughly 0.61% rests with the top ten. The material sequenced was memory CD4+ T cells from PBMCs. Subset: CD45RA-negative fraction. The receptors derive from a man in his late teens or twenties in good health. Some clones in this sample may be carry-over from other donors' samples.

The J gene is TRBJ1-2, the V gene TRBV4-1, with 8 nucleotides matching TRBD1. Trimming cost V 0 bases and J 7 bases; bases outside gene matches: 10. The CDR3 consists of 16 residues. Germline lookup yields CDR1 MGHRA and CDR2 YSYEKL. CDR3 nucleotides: TGCGCCAGCAGCCAAGATGGCGTCAGGGGGCTGAGTGGCTACACCTTC. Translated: CASSQDGVRGLSGYTF.

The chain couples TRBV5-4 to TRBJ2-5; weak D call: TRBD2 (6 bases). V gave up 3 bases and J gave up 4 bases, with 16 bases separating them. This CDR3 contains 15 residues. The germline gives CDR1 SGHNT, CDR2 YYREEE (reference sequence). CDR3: CASSSRRDSSETQYF. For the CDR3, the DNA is TGTGCCAGCAGCTCGCGGCGGGATAGTTCAGAGACCCAGTACTTC.

CDR3 amino acids: CASSQGYGTQYF. As DNA, the CDR3 is TGTGCCAGCAGTCAGGGGTACGGGACCCAGTACTTC. The V gene is TRBV2, the J gene TRBJ2-5, with D possibly TRBD1 on 6 matching bases. The germline CDR1 and CDR2 sequences are SNHLY and FYNNEI. CDR3 length equals 12 residues. Trimming took off 5 bases at V and 7 bases at J, with 11 bases between the two ends.

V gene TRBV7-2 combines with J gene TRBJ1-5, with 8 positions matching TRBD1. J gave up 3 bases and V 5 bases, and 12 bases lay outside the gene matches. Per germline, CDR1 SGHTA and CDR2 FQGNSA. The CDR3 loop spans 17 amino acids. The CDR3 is CASSAYPGQDPNQPQHF. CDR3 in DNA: TGTGCCAGCAGCGCATACCCGGGACAGGACCCCAATCAGCCCCAGCATTTT.

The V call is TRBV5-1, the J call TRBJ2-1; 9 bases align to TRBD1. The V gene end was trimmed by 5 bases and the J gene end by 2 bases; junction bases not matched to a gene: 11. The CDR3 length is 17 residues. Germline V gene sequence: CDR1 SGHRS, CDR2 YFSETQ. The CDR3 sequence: CASRRTGGAGTYNEQFF. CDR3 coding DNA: TGCGCCAGCAGGCGAACAGGGGGCGCGGGTACCTACAATGAGCAGTTCTTC.

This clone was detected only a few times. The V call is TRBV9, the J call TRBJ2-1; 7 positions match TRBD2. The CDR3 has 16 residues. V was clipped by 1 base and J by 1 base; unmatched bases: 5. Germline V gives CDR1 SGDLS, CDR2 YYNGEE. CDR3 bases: TGTGCCAGCAGCGTAAGGACGGGAGGATCCTACAATGAGCAGTTCTTC. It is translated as CASSVRTGGSYNEQFF.

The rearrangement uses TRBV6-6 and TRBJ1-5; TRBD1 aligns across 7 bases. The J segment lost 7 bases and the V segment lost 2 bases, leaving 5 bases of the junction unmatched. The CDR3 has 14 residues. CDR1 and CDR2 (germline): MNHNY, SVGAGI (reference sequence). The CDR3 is CASSYTGVSQPQHF. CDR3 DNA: TGTGCCAGCAGTTACACAGGGGTTAGCCAGCCCCAGCATTTT.

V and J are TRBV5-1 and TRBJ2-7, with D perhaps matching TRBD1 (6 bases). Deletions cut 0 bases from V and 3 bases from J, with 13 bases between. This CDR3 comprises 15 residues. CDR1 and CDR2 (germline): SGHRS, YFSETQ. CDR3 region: CASSLAAGELYEQYF. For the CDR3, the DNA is TGCGCCAGCAGCTTGGCAGCAGGGGAACTCTACGAGCAGTACTTC. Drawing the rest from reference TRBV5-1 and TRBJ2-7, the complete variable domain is KAGVTQTPRYLIKTRGQQVTLSCSPISGHRSVSWYQQTPGQGLQFLFEYFSETQRNKGNFPGRFSGRQFSNSRSEMNVSTLELGDSALYLCASSLAAGELYEQYFGPGTRLTVT.

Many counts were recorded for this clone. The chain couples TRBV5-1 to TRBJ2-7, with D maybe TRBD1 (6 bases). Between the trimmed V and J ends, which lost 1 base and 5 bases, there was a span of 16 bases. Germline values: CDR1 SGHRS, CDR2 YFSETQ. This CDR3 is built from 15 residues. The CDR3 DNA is TGCGCCAGCAGCTTGCTAATACAGGGATCCAACGAGCAGTACTTC. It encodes CASSLLIQGSNEQYF.

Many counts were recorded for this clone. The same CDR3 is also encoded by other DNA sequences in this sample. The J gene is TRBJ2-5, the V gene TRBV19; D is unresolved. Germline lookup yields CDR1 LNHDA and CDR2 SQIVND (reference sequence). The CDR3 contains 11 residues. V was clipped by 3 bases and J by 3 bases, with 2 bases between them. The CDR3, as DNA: TGTGCCAGTAGTATCGAAGAGACCCAGTACTTC. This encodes CASSIEETQYF.

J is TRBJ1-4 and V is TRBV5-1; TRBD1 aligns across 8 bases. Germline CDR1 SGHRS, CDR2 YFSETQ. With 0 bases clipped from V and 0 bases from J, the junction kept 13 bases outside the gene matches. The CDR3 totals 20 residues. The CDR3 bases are TGCGCCAGCAGCTTGGGGCCGCTGACAGGGGCCTTCTCAACTAATGAAAAACTGTTTTTT. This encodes CASSLGPLTGAFSTNEKLFF.

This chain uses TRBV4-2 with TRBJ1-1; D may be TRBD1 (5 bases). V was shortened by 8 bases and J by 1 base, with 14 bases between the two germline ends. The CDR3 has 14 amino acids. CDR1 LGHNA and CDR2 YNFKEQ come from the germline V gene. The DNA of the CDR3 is TGTGCCAGCCAGGGACCCGTTCAGAACACTGAAGCTTTCTTT. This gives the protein CASQGPVQNTEAFF.

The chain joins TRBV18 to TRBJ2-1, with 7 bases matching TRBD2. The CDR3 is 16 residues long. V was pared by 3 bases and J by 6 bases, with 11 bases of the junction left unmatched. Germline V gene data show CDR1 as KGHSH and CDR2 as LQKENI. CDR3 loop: CASSPTSGGSPNEQFF. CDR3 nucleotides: TGTGCCAGCTCACCGACCAGTGGCGGGAGTCCCAATGAGCAGTTCTTC.

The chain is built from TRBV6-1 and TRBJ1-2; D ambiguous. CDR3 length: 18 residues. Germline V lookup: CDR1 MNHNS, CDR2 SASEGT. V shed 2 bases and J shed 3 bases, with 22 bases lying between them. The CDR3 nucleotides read TGTGCCAGCAGTGAATTGGGGTATGTAGTCGGTCGGGACTATGGCTACACCTTC. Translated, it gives CASSELGYVVGRDYGYTF.